This T cell receptor beta chain was sequenced in a study of blood T cell repertoires in COVID-19. The data were produced by immunoSEQ multiplex PCR, yet TCRdb's version contains in-frame clones alone and is incomplete. The sample lists roughly 370,000 clones; around nine tenths were seen once. Participant ages covered roughly 18 to 90 years across approximately 25 US areas. The CDR3 is 17 residues long. Germline assignment: CDR1 KGHSH and CDR2 LQKENI. Trimming stripped 1 base from V and 2 bases from J, with 16 bases between. This chain links TRBV18 with TRBJ2-3, with D possibly matching TRBD2 (7 bases). The sample consisted of PBMCs or T cells enriched from blood (not recorded which). This clonotype was sampled from a woman in her 50s who had recovered from COVID-19. CDR3 coding DNA: TGTGCCAGCTCACCACTTGCGGGCGGGGGCCACACAGATACGCAGTATTTT. Amino acids: CASSPLAGGGHTDTQYF.